This record covers a single TCR beta chain. The V gene end was trimmed by 3 bases and the J gene end by 7 bases; junction bases not matched to a gene: 3. The CDR3 is made up of 13 amino acids. CDR1 is LGHNA and CDR2 is YSLEER in the germline V gene. This entry belongs to a study of blood T cell repertoires in COVID-19. The data were produced by immunoSEQ multiplex PCR, yet TCRdb's version contains in-frame clones alone and is incomplete. Of 230,000 or so clones in the sample, around 90% are singletons; the top ten hold 2.6%. The sample comprised PBMCs or T cells enriched from blood (not recorded which). The sequence came from a woman aged 30 to 39 who had recovered from COVID-19. The genes are TRBV4-3 and TRBJ1-1; 9 positions match TRBD1. Here the CDR3 reads CASSQGQGSEAFF. CDR3 nucleotide sequence: TGCGCCAGCAGCCAGGGACAGGGAAGTGAAGCTTTCTTT.